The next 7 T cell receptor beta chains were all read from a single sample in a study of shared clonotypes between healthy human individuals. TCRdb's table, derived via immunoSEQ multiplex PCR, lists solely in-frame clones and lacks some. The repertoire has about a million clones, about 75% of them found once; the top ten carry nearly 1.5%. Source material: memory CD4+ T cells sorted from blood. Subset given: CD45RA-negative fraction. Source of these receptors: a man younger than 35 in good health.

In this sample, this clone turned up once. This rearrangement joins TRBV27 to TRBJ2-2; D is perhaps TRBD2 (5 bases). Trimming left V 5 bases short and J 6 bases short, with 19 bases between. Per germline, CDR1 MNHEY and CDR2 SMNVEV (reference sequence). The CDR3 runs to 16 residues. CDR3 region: CASSPLLVVRSGELFF. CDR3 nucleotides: TGTGCCAGCAGTCCCCTACTAGTAGTAAGGTCCGGGGAGCTGTTTTTT.

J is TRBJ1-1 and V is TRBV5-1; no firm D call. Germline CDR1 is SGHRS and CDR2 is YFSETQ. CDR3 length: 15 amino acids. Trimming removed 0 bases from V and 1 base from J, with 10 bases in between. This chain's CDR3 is CASSLARNQNTEAFF. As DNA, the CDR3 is TGCGCCAGCAGCTTGGCCAGAAACCAGAACACTGAAGCTTTCTTT.

The CDR3 coding sequence is TGTGCCAGCAGCTTAGACAGGGGCAACTATGGCTACACCTTC. Protein product: CASSLDRGNYGYTF. This chain joins TRBV7-6 and TRBJ1-2; 7 nucleotides match TRBD1. With V trimmed by 1 base and J by 2 bases, 1 base remained unmatched. Germline CDR1 and CDR2: SGHVS and FNYEAQ. This CDR3 is built from 14 residues.

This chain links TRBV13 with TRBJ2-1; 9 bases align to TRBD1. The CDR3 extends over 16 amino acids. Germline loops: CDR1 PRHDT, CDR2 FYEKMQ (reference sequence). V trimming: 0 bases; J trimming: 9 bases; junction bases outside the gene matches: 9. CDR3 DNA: TGTGCCAGCAGCTTAGGCCAAAGGACAGGGGAGGTTGAGCAGTTCTTC. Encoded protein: CASSLGQRTGEVEQFF.

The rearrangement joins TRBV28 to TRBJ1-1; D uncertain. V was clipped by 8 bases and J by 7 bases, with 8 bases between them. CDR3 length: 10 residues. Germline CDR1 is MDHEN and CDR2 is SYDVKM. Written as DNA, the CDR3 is TGTGCCAGCCAAAATTATGAAGCTTTCTTT. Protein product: CASQNYEAFF.

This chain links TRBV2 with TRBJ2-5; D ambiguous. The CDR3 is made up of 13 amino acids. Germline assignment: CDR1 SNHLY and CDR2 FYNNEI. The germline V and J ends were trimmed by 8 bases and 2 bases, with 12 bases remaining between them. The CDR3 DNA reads TGTGCCAGCGCCCCCGGGCTGCAAGAGACCCAGTACTTC. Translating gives CASAPGLQETQYF.

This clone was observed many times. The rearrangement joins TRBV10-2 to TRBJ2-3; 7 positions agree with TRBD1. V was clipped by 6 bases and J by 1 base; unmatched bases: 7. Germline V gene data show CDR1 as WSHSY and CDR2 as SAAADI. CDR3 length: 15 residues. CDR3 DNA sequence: TGCGCCAGCAGACCCACAGGGGCTGGCACAGATACGCAGTATTTT. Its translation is CASRPTGAGTDTQYF.